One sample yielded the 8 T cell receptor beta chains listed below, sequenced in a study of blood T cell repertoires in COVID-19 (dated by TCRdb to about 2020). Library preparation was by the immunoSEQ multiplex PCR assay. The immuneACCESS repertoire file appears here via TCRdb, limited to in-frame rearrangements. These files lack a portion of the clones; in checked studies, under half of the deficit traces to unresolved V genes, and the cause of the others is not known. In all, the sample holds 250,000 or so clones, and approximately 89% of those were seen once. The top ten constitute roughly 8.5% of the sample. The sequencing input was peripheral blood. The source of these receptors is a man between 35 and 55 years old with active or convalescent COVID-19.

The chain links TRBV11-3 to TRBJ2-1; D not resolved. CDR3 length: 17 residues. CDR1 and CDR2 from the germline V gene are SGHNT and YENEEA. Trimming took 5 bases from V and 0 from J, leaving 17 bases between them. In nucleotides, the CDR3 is TGTGCCAGCAGCCCCCACCCCGGGTCGAGCTCCTACAATGAGCAGTTCTTC. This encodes CASSPHPGSSSYNEQFF.

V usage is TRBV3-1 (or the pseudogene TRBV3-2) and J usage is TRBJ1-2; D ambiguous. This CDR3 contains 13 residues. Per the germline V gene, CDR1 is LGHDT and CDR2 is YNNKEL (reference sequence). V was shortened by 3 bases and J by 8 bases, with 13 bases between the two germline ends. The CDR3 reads CASSQLRSGGYTF. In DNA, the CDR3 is TGTGCCAGCAGCCAGTTGAGGTCGGGGGGCTACACCTTC.

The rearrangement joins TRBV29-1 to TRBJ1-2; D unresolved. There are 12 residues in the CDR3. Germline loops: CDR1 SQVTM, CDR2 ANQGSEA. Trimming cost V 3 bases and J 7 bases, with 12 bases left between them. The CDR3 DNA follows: TGCAGCGTTGATACATTTTCGGGTGGCTACACCTTC. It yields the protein CSVDTFSGGYTF. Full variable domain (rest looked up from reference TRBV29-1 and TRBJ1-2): SAVISQKPSRDICQRGTSLTIQCQVDSQVTMMFWYRQQPGQSLTLIATANQGSEATYESGFVIDKFPISRPNLTFSTLTVSNMSPEDSSIYLCSVDTFSGGYTFGSGTRLTVV.

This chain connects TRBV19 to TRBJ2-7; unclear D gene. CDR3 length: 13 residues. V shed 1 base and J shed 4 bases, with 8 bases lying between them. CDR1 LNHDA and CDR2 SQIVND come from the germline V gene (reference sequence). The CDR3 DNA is TGTGCCAGTAGTATAGGAGGCGGATACGAGCAGTACTTC. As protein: CASSIGGGYEQYF.

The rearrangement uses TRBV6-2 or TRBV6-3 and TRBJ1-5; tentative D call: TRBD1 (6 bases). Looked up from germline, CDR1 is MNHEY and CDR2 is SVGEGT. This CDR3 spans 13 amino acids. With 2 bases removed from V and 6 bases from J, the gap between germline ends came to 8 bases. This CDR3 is CASSYPGVQPQHF. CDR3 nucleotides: TGTGCCAGCAGTTACCCAGGGGTTCAGCCCCAGCATTTT.

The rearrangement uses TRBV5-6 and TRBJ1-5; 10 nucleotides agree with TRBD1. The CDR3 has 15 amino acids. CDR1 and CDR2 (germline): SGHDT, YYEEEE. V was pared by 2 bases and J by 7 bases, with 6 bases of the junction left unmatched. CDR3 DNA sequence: TGTGCCAGCAGCTTCGGGACAGGGGAAAACCAGCCCCAGCATTTT. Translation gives CASSFGTGENQPQHF.

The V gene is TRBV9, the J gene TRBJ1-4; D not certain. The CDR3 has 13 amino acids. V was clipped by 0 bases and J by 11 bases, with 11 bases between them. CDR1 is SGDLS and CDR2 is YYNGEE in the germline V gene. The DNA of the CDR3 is TGTGCCAGCAGCGTAGCGGAGGGTGGGAAACTGTTTTTT. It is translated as CASSVAEGGKLFF.

For the CDR3, the DNA is TGCGCCAGCAGTGTTGGACAGGGGTTCGAGCAGTACTTC. Amino acids: CASSVGQGFEQYF. J is TRBJ2-7 and V is TRBV10-1, with TRBD1 matching over 9 bases. The trim removed 4 bases at V and 6 bases at J, leaving 4 bases unmatched. Germline lookup yields CDR1 WNHNN and CDR2 SYGVQD (reference sequence). The CDR3 length is 13 residues.